Listed here is a single TCR beta chain. These data come from a study of regulatory T cells in long-lasting Graves disease. For the study at large: For under 3 months, newly diagnosed Graves' patients had been taking antithyroid drugs.

Both iRepertoire HTBI primers and Arm-PCR of CDR3 regions were used to build the TCR beta libraries. Each CDR3 protein gets one entry after TCRdb re-called the multiplex PCR reads with MiXCR. The table records about 540,000 distinct CDR3 sequences, about 13% of them present only once. Stated time point: newly diagnosed GD, antithyroid drugs for less than 3 months. Construction of the TCR library relied on RNA isolated from PBMCs. American Thyroid Association guidelines defined Graves' disease diagnosis. The V segment lost 2 bases and the J segment 8 bases; nucleotides outside the gene matches: 12. This CDR3 contains 18 residues. Per the germline V gene, CDR1 is SGHRS and CDR2 is YFSETQ. These data were also filed under a second study, of T cells in Graves' hyperthyroidism and ophthalmopathy. According to that study: Orbital computed tomography, thyroid ultrasound, serum thyroxine and TRAb, and clinical symptoms together informed the diagnoses.

Sequencing was performed on peripheral blood mononuclear cells (PBMCs), taken at new diagnosis, from a patient treated with antithyroid drugs. The receptor comes from a man under 40 with Graves disease. The rearrangement joins TRBV5-1 to TRBJ2-1, with 14 bases identical to TRBD2. As DNA, the CDR3 is TGCGCCAGCAGCTTAGGACTAGCGGGAGGTCGATCGGGCGATGAGCAGTTCTTC. It yields the protein CASSLGLAGGRSGDEQFF.